The 20 T cell receptor beta chains below all came from one sample that was sequenced in a study of regulatory T cells in long-lasting Graves disease. Time point specified: newly diagnosed GD, antithyroid drugs for less than 3 months. PBMCs provided the RNA from which the TCR library was made. In building TCR beta libraries, iRepertoire HTBI primers were used together with Arm-PCR of CDR3 regions. A single record per CDR3 protein comes from TCRdb applying MiXCR to the multiplex PCR reads. The sample carries hundreds of thousands of distinct CDR3 sequences, 15% to 20% recorded once. These same data were also listed under a study on T cells in Graves' hyperthyroidism and ophthalmopathy.

The sample was peripheral blood mononuclear cells (PBMCs), taken at new diagnosis, from a patient treated with antithyroid drugs. The receptor source for this set is a woman aged 40 to 65 with Graves disease.

This clonotype was found many times. One junction end disagrees with the germline gene, perhaps due to a read error. The chain links TRBV7-2 to TRBJ1-5; D is unclear. This CDR3 has 13 amino acids. The germline gives CDR1 SGHTA, CDR2 FQGNSA. DNA of the CDR3: TGCGCCAGCAGCTTGGTGGGAGGTCAGCCCCAGCATTTT. Its protein product is CASSLVGGQPQHF.

This clonotype was found many times. The chain combines TRBV28 with TRBJ1-2; D is undetermined. In germline, CDR1 is MDHEN, CDR2 SYDVKM. This CDR3 has 14 amino acids. V was trimmed by 2 bases and J by 8 bases, leaving 15 bases between them. CDR3 DNA: TGTGCCAGCAGTTTAGGGAGCCCTGCGGGCGGCTACACCTTC. Translation: CASSLGSPAGGYTF.

This chain links TRBV29-1 with TRBJ2-5, with D unclear. CDR1 is SQVTM and CDR2 is ANQGSEA in the germline V gene. V lost 1 base, J lost 2 bases, and 5 bases lay in between. CDR3 length: 12 residues. CDR3 protein: CSVEGRQETQYF. Written as DNA, the CDR3 is TGCAGCGTTGAAGGCCGACAAGAGACCCAGTACTTC.

In this sample, this clonotype turned up many times. The V gene is TRBV2, the J gene TRBJ1-1; tentatively, D is TRBD1 (5 bases). CDR1 is SNHLY, CDR2 FYNNEI, per germline. This CDR3 has 14 residues. Trimming took 6 bases from V and 4 from J, leaving 15 bases between them. Here the CDR3 reads CASSVKEGITEAFF. CDR3 bases: TGTGCCAGCAGCGTTAAGGAGGGGATCACTGAAGCTTTCTTT.

This clonotype was found a few times. An end of the junction does not agree with germline; a read error may underlie this. The chain recombines TRBV7-9 with TRBJ1-1, with unresolved D. Germline CDR1 and CDR2: SEHNR and FQNEAQ (reference sequence). CDR3 length: 14 amino acids. Written as DNA, the CDR3 is TGTGCCGGCAGCCGAGACCTGGAGAACACTGAAGCTCTCTTT. This gives the protein CAGSRDLENTEALF.

The genes are TRBV19 and TRBJ2-7; D ambiguous. The V end was cut by 1 base, the J end by 6 bases, with 10 bases between. Germline V gene sequence: CDR1 LNHDA, CDR2 SQIVND (reference sequence). This CDR3 contains 13 residues. CDR3 amino acids: CASSIGFLGEQYF. The DNA of the CDR3 is TGTGCCAGTAGTATAGGGTTCTTGGGCGAGCAGTACTTC. Full variable domain (remainder filled in from reference TRBV19 and TRBJ2-7): DGGITQSPKYLFRKEGQNVTLSCEQNLNHDAMYWYRQDPGQGLRLIYYSQIVNDFQKGDIAEGYSVSREKKESFPLTVTSAQKNPTAFYLCASSIGFLGEQYFGPGTRLTVT.

This clonotype was seen many times. The chain employs TRBV6-5 and TRBJ1-5, with 8 nucleotides matching TRBD1. The CDR3 consists of 16 residues. Germline V gene data show CDR1 as MNHEY and CDR2 as SVGAGI. Germline trimming cut 4 bases from V and 2 bases from J; bases unmatched to any gene: 7. The CDR3 bases are TGTGCCAGCAGTTCCCACTCACAGGGGGGCAATCAGCCCCAGCATTTT. This translates into CASSSHSQGGNQPQHF.

This clonotype was counted a few times. This chain uses TRBV7-6 with TRBJ1-4, with 7 nucleotides matching TRBD1. Germline CDR1 SGHVS, CDR2 FNYEAQ. The CDR3 is made up of 15 amino acids. J gave up 5 bases and V 4 bases, and 7 bases lay outside the gene matches. As DNA, the CDR3 is TGTGCCAGCAGCTACCGACAGGGACTGAATGAAAAACTGTTTTTT. Translating it yields CASSYRQGLNEKLFF.

This clonotype was picked up many times. This chain links TRBV2 with TRBJ2-1; 8 bases fit TRBD2. Per germline, CDR1 SNHLY and CDR2 FYNNEI. This CDR3 region has 14 residues. V gave up 6 bases and J gave up 7 bases; unmatched junction bases: 8. CDR3 sequence reads: CASSLSGGLNEQFF. As DNA, the CDR3 is TGTGCCAGCAGCCTCTCGGGGGGGCTTAATGAGCAGTTCTTC.

This clonotype has ten or more counts. This sequence joins TRBV28 and TRBJ1-1; TRBD1 is a possible D gene (6 bases). The germline gives CDR1 MDHEN, CDR2 SYDVKM. V lost 6 bases and J 1 base, leaving 15 bases between the germline ends. This CDR3 is 15 amino acids long. DNA for the CDR3: TGTGCCAGCAGAACCCAGGGGATTACGAACACTGAAGCTTTCTTT. Its translation is CASRTQGITNTEAFF.

At least ten counts were recorded for this clonotype. The rearrangement uses TRBV27 and TRBJ2-7, with a tentative D call TRBD2 (5 bases). V was pared by 3 bases and J by 4 bases, with 13 bases between. Per germline, CDR1 MNHEY and CDR2 SMNVEV (reference sequence). The CDR3 consists of 14 residues. CDR3 nucleotide sequence: TGTGCCAGCAGTTTTGGAGGACCACCGTACGAGCAGTACTTC. Its translation: CASSFGGPPYEQYF.

In its sample, this clonotype was seen many times. The chain uses TRBV12-3 or TRBV12-4 and TRBJ1-5, with a tentative D call TRBD1 (5 bases). V lost 11 bases and J lost 7, with 15 bases in between. The CDR3 length is 12 residues. This CDR3 reads CAVGTGDQPQHF. The CDR3 coding sequence is TGTGCCGTGGGGACCGGGGACCAGCCCCAGCATTTT.

This clonotype was detected ten times or more. The chain recombines TRBV12-3 or TRBV12-4 with TRBJ1-5; D is perhaps TRBD1 (5 bases). The CDR3 loop spans 17 amino acids. With 6 bases removed from V and 1 base from J, the gap between germline ends came to 19 bases. CDR3 DNA sequence: TGTGCCAGCAGCGGGGACCGCGGGGGTTGGAGCAATCAGCCCCAGCATTTT. This gives the protein CASSGDRGGWSNQPQHF.

This clonotype was seen ten or more times. The rearrangement joins TRBV20-1 to TRBJ1-2; D gene ambiguous. The CDR3 spans 16 residues. Germline loops: CDR1 DFQATT, CDR2 SNEGSKA (reference sequence). Trimming took 5 bases from V and 7 from J, leaving 26 bases between them. The CDR3 bases are TGCAGTGCTTTGTCCCGGCCAGGAAAGCCTGCCATTGGCTACACCTTC. This gives the protein CSALSRPGKPAIGYTF.

This clonotype was detected only a few times. The chain uses TRBV25-1 and TRBJ2-7; maybe TRBD2 (5 bases). CDR1 MGHDK and CDR2 SYGVNS come from the germline V gene. This CDR3 comprises 15 residues. Trimming took 2 bases from V and 0 from J, leaving 11 bases between them. The CDR3 nucleotides read TGTGCCAGCAGTGAAGCGGGCGCCAGCTCCTACGAGCAGTACTTC. Protein product: CASSEAGASSYEQYF.

Many counts were recorded for this clonotype. J is TRBJ2-7 and V is TRBV6-1; 7 positions match TRBD2. Trimming at V came to 6 bases and at J to 5 bases, leaving 7 bases not matched to a gene. The CDR3 consists of 13 residues. Germline-derived CDR1 and CDR2 are MNHNS and SASEGT. The CDR3 spells CASSTREANEQYF. The CDR3, as DNA: TGTGCCAGCAGCACCCGGGAGGCCAACGAGCAGTACTTC.

This clonotype was observed a few times. V and J are TRBV19 and TRBJ1-6, with D perhaps matching TRBD1 (5 bases). This CDR3 is built from 16 residues. Germline V gene lookup returns CDR1 LNHDA and CDR2 SQIVND (reference sequence). V was cut by 7 bases and J by 5 bases, with 18 bases left in between. CDR3 nucleotides: TGTGCCAGTACCTGGGGCGGGGCCAAGGATAATTCACCCCTCCACTTT. Translated, it gives CASTWGGAKDNSPLHF.

This clonotype showed up just a few times. The chain joins TRBV5-1 to TRBJ1-5; 7 nucleotides align to TRBD1. With 4 bases clipped from V and 2 bases from J, the junction kept 6 bases outside the gene matches. Germline CDR1 and CDR2: SGHRS and YFSETQ. The CDR3 is made up of 15 amino acids. CDR3 DNA: TGCGCCAGCAGCCTGACAGGGCTTCGCAATCAGCCCCAGCATTTT. Translating gives CASSLTGLRNQPQHF. Full variable domain (outside the CDR3, taken from reference TRBV5-1 and TRBJ1-5): KAGVTQTPRYLIKTRGQQVTLSCSPISGHRSVSWYQQTPGQGLQFLFEYFSETQRNKGNFPGRFSGRQFSNSRSEMNVSTLELGDSALYLCASSLTGLRNQPQHFGDGTRLSIL.

At least ten counts were recorded for this clonotype. The chain joins TRBV15 to TRBJ2-2; TRBD1 matches at 7 bases. This CDR3 is built from 17 residues. Losses at the gene ends were 0 bases for V and 6 bases for J; bases not matched to a gene: 10. From germline, CDR1 is LNHNV and CDR2 YYDKDF (reference sequence). The CDR3 sequence is CATSRDSMTGYPGELFF. DNA for the CDR3: TGTGCCACCAGCAGAGATTCAATGACAGGGTACCCCGGGGAGCTGTTTTTT.

The J gene is TRBJ2-7, the V gene TRBV18, with a weak D call TRBD1 (6 bases). This CDR3 comprises 14 residues. Germline V gives CDR1 KGHSH, CDR2 LQKENI. The ends were cut back, 6 bases at V and 2 bases at J, with 14 bases in the middle. The CDR3 DNA follows: TGTGCCAGCTCTCTATACCGGGACACCTACGAGCAGTACTTC. It yields the protein CASSLYRDTYEQYF.